The 17 T cell receptor beta chains given below trace back to one sample, sequenced in a study of Ad26.COV2.S vaccination and SARS-CoV-2 variants. The treatment here: approximately 18 received Ad26.COV2.S at low or high dose, single or two shots; about 5 received placebo; per-sample allocation not given. Material that was analyzed had been drawn on day 63 after the first vaccine or placebo injection. Measured with immunoSEQ multiplex PCR; TCRdb has only the in-frame clones, and not every one. The table lists 350,000 to 400,000 clones, less than 90% of them singletons. Source: peripheral blood, taken in a trial of Ad26.COV2.S vaccine versus placebo. The receptors derive from a person between 18 and 60 years old who received the Ad26.COV2.S COVID-19 vaccine or a placebo.

In its sample, this clone was seen a few times. V usage is TRBV10-3 and J usage is TRBJ1-1; 8 nucleotides match TRBD1. Germline values: CDR1 ENHRY, CDR2 SYGVKD. This CDR3 is 13 amino acids long. The V gene end was trimmed by 7 bases and the J gene end by 4 bases; junction bases not matched to a gene: 5. The CDR3 nucleotides are TGTGCCATCACCCCACAGGGGGGCACTGAAGCTTTCTTT. It yields the protein CAITPQGGTEAFF.

V and J are TRBV11-2 and TRBJ1-3, with D uncertain. V was clipped by 0 bases and J by 0 bases, with 12 bases between them. Looked up from germline, CDR1 is SGHAT and CDR2 is FQNNGV. The CDR3 is 17 amino acids. CDR3 DNA: TGTGCCAGCAGCTTAGATCTCGGAGACTTCTCTGGAAACACCATATATTTT. It yields the protein CASSLDLGDFSGNTIYF.

The CDR3 nucleotides read TGCGCCAGCAGCTTGGCCGACAGAAACTATGGCTACACCTTC. Protein product: CASSLADRNYGYTF. This chain joins TRBV5-1 and TRBJ1-2, with D perhaps matching TRBD1 (5 bases). Per germline, CDR1 SGHRS and CDR2 YFSETQ. With 0 bases removed from V and 2 bases from J, the gap between germline ends came to 8 bases. The CDR3 contains 14 residues.

This clone was seen just once. The chain recombines TRBV3-1 (or the pseudogene TRBV3-2) with TRBJ2-7; 7 bases align to TRBD1. Germline V lookup: CDR1 LGHDT, CDR2 YNNKEL (reference sequence). Germline trimming cut 1 base from V and 6 bases from J; bases unmatched to any gene: 6. The CDR3 has 14 amino acids. DNA for the CDR3: TGTGCCAGCAGCCAAGGTCGAGGGGGCGGCGAGCAGTACTTC. As protein: CASSQGRGGGEQYF.

V usage is TRBV19 and J usage is TRBJ1-4; TRBD1 aligns across 7 bases. The germline V gene encodes CDR1 LNHDA and CDR2 SQIVND (reference sequence). The CDR3 sequence is 14 residues long. With V trimmed by 5 bases and J by 5 bases, 5 bases remained unmatched. The CDR3 DNA reads TGTGCCAGTAGTCAACAGGGACAGAATGAAAAACTGTTTTTT. Translating it yields CASSQQGQNEKLFF.

The count of this clone is one. The V gene is TRBV10-1, the J gene TRBJ2-7; D assignment may be TRBD1 or TRBD2 (5 bases each). The V end was cut by 6 bases, the J end by 5 bases, with 20 bases between. This CDR3 region has 15 residues. Germline lookup yields CDR1 WNHNN and CDR2 SYGVQD (reference sequence). The CDR3 sequence is CASSLTSGTADEQYF. CDR3 coding DNA: TGCGCCAGCAGCCTAACCTCCGGGACGGCGGACGAGCAGTACTTC.

This chain joins TRBV6-2 or TRBV6-3 and TRBJ1-2, with D maybe TRBD1 (5 bases). This CDR3 spans 18 amino acids. V gave up 0 bases and J gave up 1 base, with 18 bases separating them. The germline gives CDR1 MNHEY, CDR2 SVGEGT. For the CDR3, the DNA is TGTGCCAGCAGTTACTCGAAAGGAAGGGGATACTTTAACTATGGCTACACCTTC. Encoded protein: CASSYSKGRGYFNYGYTF.

The chain links TRBV7-2 to TRBJ1-1; no firm D call. Germline CDR1 and CDR2: SGHTA and FQGNSA. The ends were cut back, 1 base at V and 4 bases at J, with 10 bases in the middle. This CDR3 has 14 residues. The CDR3 nucleotides are TGTGCCAGCAGCTTAGTAATCGGACTCACTGAAGCTTTCTTT. Translating gives CASSLVIGLTEAFF.

The chain links TRBV5-5 to TRBJ2-3; TRBD2 matches at 13 bases. CDR1 is SGHKS and CDR2 is YYEKEE in the germline V gene (reference sequence). This CDR3 region has 15 residues. V was pared by 2 bases and J by 5 bases, with 2 bases of the junction left unmatched. The CDR3 loop is CASSFRTSGGDTQYF. Written as DNA, the CDR3 is TGTGCCAGCAGCTTTAGGACTAGCGGGGGAGATACGCAGTATTTT.

The J gene is TRBJ2-1, the V gene TRBV7-9, with TRBD1 as a possible D gene (5 bases). V lost 1 base and J 8 bases, leaving 9 bases between the germline ends. Germline CDR1 and CDR2: SEHNR and FQNEAQ (reference sequence). This CDR3 comprises 13 residues. The CDR3 here is CASSLVGLHEQFF. The CDR3 coding sequence is TGTGCCAGCAGCTTAGTGGGGCTCCATGAGCAGTTCTTC.

The chain links TRBV7-6 to TRBJ1-1; D perhaps matches TRBD1 (6 bases). Germline V lookup: CDR1 SGHVS, CDR2 FNYEAQ. The ends were cut back, 7 bases at V and 1 base at J, with 19 bases in the middle. This CDR3 region has 16 residues. CDR3 DNA sequence: TGTGCCAGCACATTTATAGGCCTGGGACAGAACACTGAAGCTTTCTTT. Protein: CASTFIGLGQNTEAFF.

The chain employs TRBV7-2 and TRBJ2-3; tentatively, D is TRBD2 (5 bases). V dropped 5 bases and J dropped 4 bases, with 19 bases sitting between them. CDR3 size: 16 residues. Looked up from germline, CDR1 is SGHTA and CDR2 is FQGNSA. Here the CDR3 reads CASSARTAVGADTQYF. The CDR3 coding sequence is TGTGCCAGCAGCGCCCGGACTGCGGTTGGGGCAGATACGCAGTATTTT.

The chain is built from TRBV18 and TRBJ1-6, with 8 bases matching TRBD1. The CDR3 has 15 residues. The germline V gene encodes CDR1 KGHSH and CDR2 LQKENI. V trimming: 2 bases; J trimming: 8 bases; junction bases outside the gene matches: 5. This chain's CDR3 is CASSPYDRGHSPLHF. CDR3 DNA sequence: TGTGCCAGCTCACCATATGACAGGGGCCATTCACCCCTCCACTTT. The whole variable domain, remainder taken from reference TRBV18 and TRBJ1-6, is NAGVMQNPRHLVRRRGQEARLRCSPMKGHSHVYWYRQLPEEGLKFMVYLQKENIIDESGMPKERFSAEFPKEGPSILRIQQVVRGDSAAYFCASSPYDRGHSPLHFGNGTRLTVT.

The J gene is TRBJ2-5, the V gene TRBV5-8; possibly TRBD1 for D (6 bases). V was clipped by 4 bases and J by 5 bases, with 21 bases between them. The CDR3 is 16 residues long. CDR1 and CDR2 from the germline V gene are SGHTS and YDEGEE. The CDR3 here is CASSLRPPTGGETQYF. In DNA, the CDR3 is TGTGCCAGCAGCCTTCGGCCCCCGACAGGCGGGGAGACCCAGTACTTC. The entire variable domain, with the rest obtained from reference TRBV5-8 and TRBJ2-5, is as follows: EAGVTQSPTHLIKTRGQQATLRCSPISGHTSVYWYQQALGLGLQFLLWYDEGEERNRGNFPPRFSGRQFPNYSSELNVNALELEDSALYLCASSLRPPTGGETQYFGPGTRLLVL.

The chain recombines TRBV23-1 with TRBJ2-3; a possible D gene is TRBD1 (6 bases). TRBV23-1 qualifies as an ORF whose function is uncertain. This CDR3 region has 16 residues. Trimming took 6 bases from V and 5 from J, leaving 21 bases between them. The CDR3 region is CASSHHSLGAGDTQYF. CDR3 bases: TGCGCCAGCAGCCACCACTCCTTGGGGGCGGGAGATACGCAGTATTTT.

This clone came up a few times. J is TRBJ1-2 and V is TRBV19; D not resolved. Germline CDR1 is LNHDA and CDR2 is SQIVND (reference sequence). Trimming took off 1 base at V and 5 bases at J, with 8 bases between the two ends. The CDR3 runs 13 residues. The CDR3 spells CASSIAPVYGYTF. The CDR3 bases are TGTGCCAGTAGTATAGCGCCCGTATATGGCTACACCTTC.

The chain is built from TRBV27 and TRBJ1-1, with no clear D. Germline CDR1 is MNHEY and CDR2 is SMNVEV (reference sequence). The V end was cut by 2 bases, the J end by 1 base, with 5 bases between. This CDR3 contains 13 residues. CDR3 DNA: TGTGCCAGCAGTTTAACCTGGAACACTGAAGCTTTCTTT. Translating gives CASSLTWNTEAFF.